This T cell receptor beta chain was sequenced for a study of blood T cells in healthy people across ages. Study-wide results and caveats: Per million T cells, TCR beta diversity dropped about linearly as age rose.

The authors ran a second PCR of 7 to 11 cycles using a sample-barcoded 5' primer and a J-beta primer mix. TCRdb recomputed calls from the 5' RACE reads with MiXCR, one row per CDR3 protein. Counted here are some 1.6 million distinct CDR3 sequences, roughly 30% occurring once; the ten biggest clones make up 10% to 12%. A word on this clonotype: Its target is not known.

Germline values: CDR1 SNHLY, CDR2 FYNNEI. V lost 9 bases, J lost 11 bases, and 15 bases lay in between. The CDR3 contains 11 residues. Material: blood. The clonotype originates from a woman aged 25 to 39 in good health. The chain carries TRBV2 and TRBJ2-3, with D possibly TRBD2 on 5 matching bases. CDR3 region: CASASSGMQYF. In DNA, the CDR3 is TGTGCCAGTGCTAGCAGTGGGATGCAGTATTTT. The full variable domain, with the rest looked up from reference TRBV2 and TRBJ2-3, is EPEVTQTPSHQVTQMGQEVILRCVPISNHLYFYWYRQILGQKVEFLVSFYNNEISEKSEIFDDQFSVERPDGSNFTLKIRSTKLEDSAMYFCASASSGMQYFGPGTRLTVL.